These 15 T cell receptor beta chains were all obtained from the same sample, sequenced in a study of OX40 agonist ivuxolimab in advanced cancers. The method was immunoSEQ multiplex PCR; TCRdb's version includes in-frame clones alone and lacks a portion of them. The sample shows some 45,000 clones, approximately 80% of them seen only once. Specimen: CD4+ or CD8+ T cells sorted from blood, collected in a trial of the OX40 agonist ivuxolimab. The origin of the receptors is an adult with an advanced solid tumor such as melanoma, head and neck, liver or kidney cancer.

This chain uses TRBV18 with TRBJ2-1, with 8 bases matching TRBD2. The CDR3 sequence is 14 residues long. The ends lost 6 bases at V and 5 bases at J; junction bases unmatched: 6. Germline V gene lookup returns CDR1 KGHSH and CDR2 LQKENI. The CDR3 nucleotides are TGTGCCAGCTCCCTAGCCGGGGGGGACAATGAGCAGTTCTTC. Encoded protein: CASSLAGGDNEQFF.

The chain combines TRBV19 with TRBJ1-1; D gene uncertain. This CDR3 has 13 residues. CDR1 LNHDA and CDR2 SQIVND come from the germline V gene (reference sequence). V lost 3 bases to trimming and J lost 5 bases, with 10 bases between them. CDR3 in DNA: TGTGCCAGTAGTATGCCCCCGAGGACTGAAGCTTTCTTT. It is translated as CASSMPPRTEAFF.

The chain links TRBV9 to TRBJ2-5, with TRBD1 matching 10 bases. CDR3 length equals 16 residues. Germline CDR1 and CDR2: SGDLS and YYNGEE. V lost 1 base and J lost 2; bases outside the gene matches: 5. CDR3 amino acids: CASSVYGTGVQETQYF. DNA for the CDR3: TGTGCCAGCAGCGTATATGGGACAGGGGTACAAGAGACCCAGTACTTC.

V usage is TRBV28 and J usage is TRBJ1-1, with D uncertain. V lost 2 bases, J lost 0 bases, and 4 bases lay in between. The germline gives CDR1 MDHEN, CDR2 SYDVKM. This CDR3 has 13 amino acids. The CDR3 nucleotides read TGTGCCAGCAGTTTAGGGCTGAACACTGAAGCTTTCTTT. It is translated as CASSLGLNTEAFF.

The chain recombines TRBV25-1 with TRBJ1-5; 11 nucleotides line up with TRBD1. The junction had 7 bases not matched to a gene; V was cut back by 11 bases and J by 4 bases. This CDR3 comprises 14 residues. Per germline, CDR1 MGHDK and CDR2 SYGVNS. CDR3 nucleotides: TGTGCCCTGCGGACAGGGGGCGAAAATCAGCCCCAGCATTTT. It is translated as CALRTGGENQPQHF. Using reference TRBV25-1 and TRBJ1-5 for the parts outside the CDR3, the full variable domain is EADIYQTPRYLVIGTGKKITLECSQTMGHDKMYWYQQDPGMELHLIHYSYGVNSTEKGDLSSESTVSRIRTEHFPLTLESARPSHTSQYLCALRTGGENQPQHFGDGTRLSIL.

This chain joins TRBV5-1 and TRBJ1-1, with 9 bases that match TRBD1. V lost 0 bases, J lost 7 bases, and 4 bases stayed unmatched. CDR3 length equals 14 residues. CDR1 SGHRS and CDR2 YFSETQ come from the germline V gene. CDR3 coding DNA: TGCGCCAGCAGCTTGGAGGGACAGGGAAGTGAAGCTTTCTTT. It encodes CASSLEGQGSEAFF.

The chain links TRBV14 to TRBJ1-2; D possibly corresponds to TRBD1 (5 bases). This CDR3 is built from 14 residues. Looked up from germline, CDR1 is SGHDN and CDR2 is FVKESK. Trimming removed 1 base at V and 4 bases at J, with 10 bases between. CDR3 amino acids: CASSQVGAGYGYTF. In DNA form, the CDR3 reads TGTGCCAGCAGCCAAGTCGGGGCAGGCTATGGCTACACCTTC.

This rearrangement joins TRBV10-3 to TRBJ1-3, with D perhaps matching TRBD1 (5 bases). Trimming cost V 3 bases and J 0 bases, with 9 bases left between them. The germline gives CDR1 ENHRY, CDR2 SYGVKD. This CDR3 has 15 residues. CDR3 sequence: CAISDGGTSGNTIYF. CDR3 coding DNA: TGTGCCATCAGTGATGGGGGGACCTCTGGAAACACCATATATTTT.

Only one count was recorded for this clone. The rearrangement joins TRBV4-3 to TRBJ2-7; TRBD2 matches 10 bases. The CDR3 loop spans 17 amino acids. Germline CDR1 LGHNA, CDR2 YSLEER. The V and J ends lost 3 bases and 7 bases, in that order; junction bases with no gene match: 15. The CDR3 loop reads CASSQNLPAGGPREQYF. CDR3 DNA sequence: TGCGCCAGCAGCCAGAACCTTCCAGCGGGGGGGCCGCGGGAGCAGTACTTC.

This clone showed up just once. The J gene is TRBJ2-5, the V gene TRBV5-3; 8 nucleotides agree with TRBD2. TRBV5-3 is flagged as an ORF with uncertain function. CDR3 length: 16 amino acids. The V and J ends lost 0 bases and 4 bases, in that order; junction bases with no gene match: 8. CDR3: CARSLESGGPIETQYF. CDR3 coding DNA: TGTGCCAGAAGCTTGGAGTCGGGAGGGCCGATAGAGACCCAGTACTTC.

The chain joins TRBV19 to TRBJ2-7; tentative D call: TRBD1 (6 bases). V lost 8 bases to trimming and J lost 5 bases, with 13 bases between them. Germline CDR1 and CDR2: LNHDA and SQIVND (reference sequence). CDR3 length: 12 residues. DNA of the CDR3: TGTGCCAGTGAGCACAGGGCCCACGAGCAGTACTTC. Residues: CASEHRAHEQYF. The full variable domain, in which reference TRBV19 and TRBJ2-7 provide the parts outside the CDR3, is DGGITQSPKYLFRKEGQNVTLSCEQNLNHDAMYWYRQDPGQGLRLIYYSQIVNDFQKGDIAEGYSVSREKKESFPLTVTSAQKNPTAFYLCASEHRAHEQYFGPGTRLTVT.

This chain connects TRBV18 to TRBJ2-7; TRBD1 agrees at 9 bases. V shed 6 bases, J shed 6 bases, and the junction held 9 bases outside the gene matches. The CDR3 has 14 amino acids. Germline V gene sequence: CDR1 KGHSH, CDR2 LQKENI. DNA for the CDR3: TGTGCCAGCTCCCCCGGGACAGGGTCTCTCGAGCAGTACTTC. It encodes CASSPGTGSLEQYF.

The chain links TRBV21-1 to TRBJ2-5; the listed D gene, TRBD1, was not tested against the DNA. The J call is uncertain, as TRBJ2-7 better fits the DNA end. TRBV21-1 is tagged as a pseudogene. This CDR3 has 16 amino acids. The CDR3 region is CASSAPGTAASYEQYF. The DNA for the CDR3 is TGTGCCAGCAGCGCGCCCGGGACAGCAGCCTCCTACGAGCAGTACTTC.

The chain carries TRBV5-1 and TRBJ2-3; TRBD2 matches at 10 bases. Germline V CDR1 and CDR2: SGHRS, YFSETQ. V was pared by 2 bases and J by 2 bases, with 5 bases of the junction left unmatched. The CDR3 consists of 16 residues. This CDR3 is CASSFSLAGVTDTQYF. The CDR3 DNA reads TGCGCCAGCAGCTTTTCCCTAGCGGGGGTCACAGATACGCAGTATTTT. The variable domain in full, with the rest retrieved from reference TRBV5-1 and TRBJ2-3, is KAGVTQTPRYLIKTRGQQVTLSCSPISGHRSVSWYQQTPGQGLQFLFEYFSETQRNKGNFPGRFSGRQFSNSRSEMNVSTLELGDSALYLCASSFSLAGVTDTQYFGPGTRLTVL.

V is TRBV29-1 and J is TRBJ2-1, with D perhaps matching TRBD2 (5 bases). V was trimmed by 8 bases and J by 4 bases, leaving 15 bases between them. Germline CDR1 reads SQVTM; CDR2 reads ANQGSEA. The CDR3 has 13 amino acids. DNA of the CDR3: TGCAGCTCAAAAGCGTCGGGATACAATGAGCAGTTCTTC. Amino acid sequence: CSSKASGYNEQFF.